Reported below is one TCR beta chain. As yet, its antigen is unknown. The ends were cut back, 3 bases at V and 0 bases at J, with 8 bases in the middle. This CDR3 comprises 13 residues. Germline V lookup: CDR1 GTSNPN, CDR2 SVGIG (reference sequence). CFSE-dim autoproliferating and CFSE-high non-proliferating T cells from unstimulated culture were sequenced separately. Replicate wells were pooled after 6 to 8 days of stimulus-free culture of roughly 5x10^7 CFSE-labeled PBMCs. CFSE at roughly 0.54 uM labeled the PBMCs, which were then cultured unstimulated. The table came from immunoSEQ multiplex PCR; TCRdb's copy has only in-frame clones and leaves some out. The sample carries 32,000 or so clones, 86% recorded once. The sample is drawn from a study of memory B cells and T cells in multiple sclerosis. The study, taken as a whole, reports: Clone-set sizes differed between compartments, so shared clonotype counts needed normalization.

The chain has TRBV30 and TRBJ1-1; D is unresolved. The receptor's source is a human donor with multiple sclerosis. The sample comprised PBMCs from blood kept in culture. Here the CDR3 reads CAWRRGMNTEAFF. CDR3 nucleotides: TGTGCCTGGAGACGGGGAATGAACACTGAAGCTTTCTTT.